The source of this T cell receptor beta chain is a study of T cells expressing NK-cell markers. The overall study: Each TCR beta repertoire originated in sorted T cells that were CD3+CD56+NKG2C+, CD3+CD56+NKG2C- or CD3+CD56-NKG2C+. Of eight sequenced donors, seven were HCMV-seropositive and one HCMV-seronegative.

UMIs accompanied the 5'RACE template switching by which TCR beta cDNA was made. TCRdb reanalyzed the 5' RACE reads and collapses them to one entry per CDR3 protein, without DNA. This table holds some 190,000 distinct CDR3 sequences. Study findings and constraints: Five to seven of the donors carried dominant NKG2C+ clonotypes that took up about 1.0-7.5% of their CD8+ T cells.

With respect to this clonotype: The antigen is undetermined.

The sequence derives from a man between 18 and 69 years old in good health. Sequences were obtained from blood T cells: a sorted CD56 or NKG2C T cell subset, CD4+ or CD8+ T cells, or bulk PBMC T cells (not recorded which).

The CDR3 region is CASSTFGTSGSYNEQFF. The chain joins TRBV19 to TRBJ2-1; TCRdb picks TRBD2, but there is no DNA to check that call. CDR1 and CDR2 from the germline V gene are LNHDA and SQIVND (reference sequence). The CDR3 is made up of 17 amino acids.